The 15 T cell receptor beta chains below were found in one sample sequenced in a study of spatial heterogeneity in lung cancer. Each CDR3 protein gets one entry after TCRdb re-called the 5' RACE reads with MiXCR. Here the sample spans roughly 1,100 distinct CDR3 sequences, approximately 7% being singletons. Time point: sample taken at primary tumor resection. Whole RNA came from tumor, nontumor lung or frozen PBMC and was sequenced without being sorted. Here the sequenced sample was normal lung tissue next to the tumor, taken at surgery. These receptors were collected from a male donor with early-stage non-small cell lung cancer.

A word on this clonotype: This beta chain is a stray read from a library made for alpha chains; its abundance is not meaningful. The chain joins TRBV5-4 to TRBJ1-2; tentatively, D is TRBD1 (5 bases). CDR1 SGHNT and CDR2 YYREEE come from the germline V gene (reference sequence). The CDR3 runs to 15 residues. Trimming shortened V by 1 base and J by 3 bases, and 13 bases separated the two germline ends. Here the CDR3 reads CASSLIGEDYYGYTF. The CDR3 DNA is TGTGCCAGCAGCTTGATAGGGGAGGACTACTATGGCTACACCTTC.

A remark on this clonotype: Being off target in a library aimed at alpha chains, this beta chain has a size of little meaning. V gene TRBV14 combines with J gene TRBJ1-1; possibly TRBD1 for D (6 bases). Per the germline V gene, CDR1 is SGHDN and CDR2 is FVKESK. The CDR3 runs to 15 residues. V lost 3 bases and J 1 base, leaving 12 bases between the germline ends. CDR3 region: CASSQTRTENTEAFF. Written as DNA, the CDR3 is TGTGCCAGCAGCCAGACAAGGACAGAGAACACTGAAGCTTTCTTT.

This clonotype counts as hyperexpanded. This beta chain appears as a stray read in a library generated for alpha chains; its size is not informative. The V gene is TRBV6-2 or TRBV6-3, the J gene TRBJ2-6; the D gene is possibly TRBD2 (5 bases). Germline V gene sequence: CDR1 MNHEY, CDR2 SVGEGT. CDR3 size: 13 residues. Trimming removed 10 bases at V and 3 bases at J, with 10 bases between. The CDR3 here is CATRRGGANVLTF. The CDR3 nucleotides read TGTGCCACCCGCCGGGGTGGGGCCAACGTCCTGACTTTC.

Sample share makes this clonotype medium-sized (0.01 to 0.1%). Since the library was made to target alpha chains, this beta chain is a stray read and its abundance is not meaningful. The chain recombines TRBV7-2 with TRBJ2-7; 12 nucleotides align to TRBD2. V gave up 0 bases and J gave up 6 bases; unmatched junction bases: 9. This CDR3 is built from 17 residues. Germline values: CDR1 SGHTA, CDR2 FQGNSA. CDR3 DNA: TGTGCCAGCAGCTTAGCGTCGACTAGCGGGAGAGCGGGCGAGCAGTACTTC. Protein: CASSLASTSGRAGEQYF.

This clonotype is labeled as medium-sized. As an off-target read in a library built for alpha chains, this beta chain has a frequency of little significance. This chain joins TRBV12-3 or TRBV12-4 and TRBJ2-7, with D unresolved. The V end lost 6 bases, the J end lost 0 bases, and 9 bases lay between the germline ends. This CDR3 has 13 residues. The CDR3 sequence is CASRTPLSYEQYF. The CDR3 DNA sequence: TGTGCCAGCAGGACACCTCTCTCCTACGAGCAGTACTTC.

Within the sample, this clonotype is medium-sized. Because this beta chain is a stray read in a library intended to capture alpha chains, its abundance should not be given much weight. This rearrangement joins TRBV15 to TRBJ2-3; D is unresolved. Between the trimmed V and J ends, which lost 2 bases and 3 bases, there was a span of 9 bases. CDR1 LNHNV and CDR2 YYDKDF come from the germline V gene (reference sequence). The length of the CDR3 is 14 residues. CDR3 DNA: TGTGCCACCAGCAGAACGCTAGGTACAGATACGCAGTATTTT. It is translated as CATSRTLGTDTQYF.

In its sample, this clonotype ranks as medium-sized. As an off-target read in a library built for alpha chains, this beta chain has a frequency of little significance. V usage is TRBV4-1 and J usage is TRBJ2-1; the match to TRBD1 covers 9 bases. The J segment lost 3 bases and the V segment lost 7 bases, leaving 4 bases of the junction unmatched. Germline V gives CDR1 MGHRA, CDR2 YSYEKL. The CDR3 runs 14 residues. The CDR3 spells CASTKTGGYNEQFF. The CDR3 DNA reads as TGCGCCAGCACCAAGACAGGGGGCTACAATGAGCAGTTCTTC.

By sample fraction, this clonotype is medium-sized (0.01 to 0.1%). This beta chain came through as a stray read in a library set up for alpha chains, and its size says little. V gene TRBV7-9 combines with J gene TRBJ2-7; 13 bases are shared with TRBD2. Trimming took 6 bases from V and 6 from J; bases not matched to a gene: 8. This CDR3 comprises 15 residues. Per the germline V gene, CDR1 is SEHNR and CDR2 is FQNEAQ (reference sequence). The CDR3 bases are TGTGCCAGCAGGACCGGGACTAGCGGGAAGGGCGAGCAGTACTTC. This translates into CASRTGTSGKGEQYF. Full variable domain (missing parts from reference TRBV7-9 and TRBJ2-7): DTGVSQNPRHKITKRGQNVTFRCDPISEHNRLYWYRQTLGQGPEFLTYFQNEAQLEKSRLLSDRFSAERPKGSFSTLEIQRTEQGDSAMYLCASRTGTSGKGEQYFGPGTRLTVT.

In its sample, this clonotype ranks as medium-sized. Within a library made for alpha chains, this beta chain is off target, and its count is uninformative. The J gene is TRBJ2-7, the V gene TRBV7-8; 9 bases fit TRBD1. The CDR3 loop spans 15 amino acids. V shed 5 bases and J 4 bases; nucleotides not matched to a gene: 9. CDR1 is SGHVS, CDR2 FQNEAQ, per germline. DNA for the CDR3: TGTGCCAGCAGCCCGCCCGGGACAGGGTTTTACGAGCAGTACTTC. It codes for CASSPPGTGFYEQYF. Using reference TRBV7-8 and TRBJ2-7 for the parts outside the CDR3, the full variable domain is GAGVSQSPRYKVAKRGQDVALRCDPISGHVSLFWYQQALGQGPEFLTYFQNEAQLDKSGLPSDRFFAERPEGSVSTLKIQRTQQEDSAVYLCASSPPGTGFYEQYFGPGTRLTVT.

This clonotype is medium-sized by share. As an off-target read in a library built for alpha chains, this beta chain has a frequency of little significance. This chain joins TRBV6-5 and TRBJ2-2; tentative D call: TRBD1 (5 bases). V lost 3 bases and J 6 bases, leaving 11 bases between the germline ends. Germline CDR1 and CDR2: MNHEY and SVGAGI. The CDR3 is made up of 14 amino acids. CDR3 region: CASSYSEGAGELFF. The CDR3, as DNA: TGTGCCAGCAGTTATTCCGAAGGGGCCGGGGAGCTGTTTTTT.

By sample share, this clonotype is large (0.1 to 1%). In a library made to pick up alpha chains, this beta chain is a stray read with a size that means little. This chain joins TRBV5-1 and TRBJ2-5; D unclear. In germline, CDR1 is SGHRS, CDR2 YFSETQ. The length of the CDR3 is 12 residues. V was cut by 3 bases and J by 0 bases, with 3 bases left in between. The CDR3 spells CASSSYQETQYF. In nucleotides, the CDR3 is TGCGCCAGCAGCTCGTACCAAGAGACCCAGTACTTC.

On this clonotype: The library was built for alpha chains, so this beta chain is an off-target read and its size means little. The V call is TRBV20-1, the J call TRBJ2-5; 10 positions agree with TRBD1. This CDR3 has 16 residues. Germline lookup yields CDR1 DFQATT and CDR2 SNEGSKA (reference sequence). Germline trimming cut 0 bases from V and 2 bases from J; bases unmatched to any gene: 6. This CDR3 is CSARDRDRGLQETQYF. The CDR3 coding sequence is TGCAGTGCTAGAGATCGGGACAGGGGACTTCAAGAGACCCAGTACTTC.

Sample share makes this clonotype large. This beta chain was picked up by a library intended for alpha chains and is off target, so its count carries little meaning. The gene calls are TRBV7-2 and TRBJ2-7, with 8 bases matching TRBD2. The V gene's germline CDR1 is SGHTA and CDR2 FQGNSA. The CDR3 is 15 residues long. V gave up 1 base and J gave up 3 bases; unmatched junction bases: 5. CDR3 region: CASSLGAGEGYEQYF. For the CDR3, the DNA is TGTGCCAGCAGCTTAGGAGCGGGGGAAGGCTACGAGCAGTACTTC.

By frequency in the sample, this clonotype is large. This beta chain lies outside the target of a library built for alpha chains; its clone size means little. The chain joins TRBV18 to TRBJ2-7; maybe TRBD1 (6 bases). CDR1 and CDR2 (germline): KGHSH, LQKENI. V lost 3 bases and J lost 5, with 11 bases in between. CDR3 size: 13 residues. The CDR3 DNA reads TGTGCCAGCTCACCTAACGGGGACAACGAGCAGTACTTC. It specifies CASSPNGDNEQYF.

Sample share makes this clonotype medium-sized. Since it is a stray read in a library aimed at alpha chains, this beta chain has a size that is not meaningful. The chain carries TRBV4-2 and TRBJ2-1, with D possibly being TRBD1 or TRBD2 (5 bases each). Between the trimmed V and J ends, which lost 2 bases and 6 bases, there was a span of 14 bases. CDR3 length equals 15 residues. Germline V gives CDR1 LGHNA, CDR2 YNFKEQ. CDR3 amino acids: CASSQTGKEVNEQFF. The CDR3 DNA reads as TGTGCCAGCAGCCAAACAGGAAAGGAGGTCAATGAGCAGTTCTTC.